This TCR beta chain was sequenced during a study of T cell responses to AZD1222 COVID-19 vaccine (dated by TCRdb to the early 2020s). Study-wide context: Because spike-specific TCR depth and breadth did not differ between the two schedules, AZD1222 recipients who got a second dose at roughly 4 weeks were pooled with those who got a second dose at roughly 12 weeks. A total of roughly 240 trial participants underwent TCR sequencing, of whom about 210 received two doses of AZD1222 and some 26 received two doses of the MenACWY control vaccine. Enrollment into the trials was organized by age into subgroups of 18-55, 56-69 and 70-plus years, and those subgroups contained about 160, 30 and 59 TCR-sequenced participants, respectively.

Via the germline V gene, CDR1 is LGHNA and CDR2 YSLEER. The junction shows trimming of 0 bases on V and 15 bases on J, plus 15 bases between the germline ends. The CDR3 has 13 amino acids, counting the end cysteine and phenylalanine. Only the CDR3 DNA stays, 39 bases, in frame from base 1. On this clone itself: Its recognized antigen is unknown. No much larger clonotype is one base removed from it; base qualities were not supplied.

The CDR3 regions of human TCRbeta chains were analyzed by immunosequencing. As for how the authors treated the data: Repertoire TCRs were matched against a reference library of SARS-CoV-2-specific TCRs generated with the MIRA antigen-specificity platform. Breadth was defined as the fraction of unique TCRs that were SARS-CoV-2-associated, and depth was defined as the fraction of total T cells that were SARS-CoV-2-associated. Using the MIRA data, each spike-specific TCR was mapped to the spike region that the TCR reacts to and placed in a CD4 or CD8 class. Log10-transformed breadth and depth values were compared by one-way ANOVA with Sidak's multiple comparisons tests. As stored in TCRdb, this immuneACCESS dataset retains in-frame rearrangements with V and J assigned. A fraction of the clones does not appear; measured against another copy, unresolved V genes explain less than half of the discrepancy, and the remainder lacks a known reason. V, J and clone size were drawn from that table, and D and trimming were deduced from the DNA. This sample gives about 170,000 clones in total; roughly nine tenths of them show up just once. The ten biggest clones cover about 6.9% of the sample.

The sample's time point label is to be understood as: baseline before first vaccination. Samples from vaccinated people were obtained from the UK trials COV001 and COV002, which included a single-blind randomized controlled phase 2/3 trial of AZD1222 (ChAdOx1 nCoV-19) in healthy adults. For TCRbeta chain sequencing, PBMC samples from trial participants were taken at day 0 and at day 28 after the second dose. General findings and caveats noted by the study authors: After two AZD1222 doses, both the breadth and the depth of spike-specific TCRs were significantly higher than at day 0 and than in MenACWY recipients. In the small 56-69-year group, the increase in depth fell short of significance, most likely because of low power. Conclusions about previously exposed vaccinees were limited because only a handful of AZD1222 recipients were SARS-CoV-2 seropositive at baseline. Reportedly, almost half of the unique spike-specific TCRs recognized epitopes lying outside the regions that are mutated in the B.1.351 and B.1.1.7 variants. Most participants were white British and females outnumbered males, and the authors suggested that clonal diversity may have been underestimated. Because no day 14 peak-response samples were available, the repertoires could be characterized only after the peak T cell response. CD4 TCRs associated with the vaccine covered the entire spike protein, and the dominant responses were in regions 160-218 and 743-854.

The rearrangement joined TRBV4-3 to TRBJ2-1; the D gene identity is not certain. The sequences come from peripheral blood, collected on day 0 of AZD1222 vaccination. This TCR was sampled from an adult in good health. The CDR3 protein: CASSQDLRPRRFF. At the DNA level, the sequence is TGCGCCAGCAGCCAAGATCTAAGGCCGAGGCGGTTCTTC.